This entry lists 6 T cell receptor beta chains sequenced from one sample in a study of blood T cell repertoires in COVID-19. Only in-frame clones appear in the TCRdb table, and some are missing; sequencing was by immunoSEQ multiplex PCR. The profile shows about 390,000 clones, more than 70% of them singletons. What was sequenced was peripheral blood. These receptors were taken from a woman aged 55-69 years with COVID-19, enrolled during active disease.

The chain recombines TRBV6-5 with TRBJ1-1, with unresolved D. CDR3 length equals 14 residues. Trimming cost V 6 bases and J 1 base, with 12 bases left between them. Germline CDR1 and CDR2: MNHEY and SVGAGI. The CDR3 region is CASSYFRWNTEAFF. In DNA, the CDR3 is TGTGCCAGCAGCTATTTCCGATGGAACACTGAAGCTTTCTTT.

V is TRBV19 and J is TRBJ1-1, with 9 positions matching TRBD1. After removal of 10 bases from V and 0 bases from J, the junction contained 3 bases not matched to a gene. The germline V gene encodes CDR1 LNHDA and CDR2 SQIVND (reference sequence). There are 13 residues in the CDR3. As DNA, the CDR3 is TGTGCCACGACAGGGGGTTTGAACACTGAAGCTTTCTTT. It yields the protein CATTGGLNTEAFF.

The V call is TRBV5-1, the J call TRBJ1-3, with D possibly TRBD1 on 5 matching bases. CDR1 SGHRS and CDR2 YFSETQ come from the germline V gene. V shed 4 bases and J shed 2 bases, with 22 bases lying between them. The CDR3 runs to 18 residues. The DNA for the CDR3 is TGCGCCAGCAGCCCATTGGGGGGGTCGTCAACGGCTGGAAACACCATATATTTT. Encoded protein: CASSPLGGSSTAGNTIYF.

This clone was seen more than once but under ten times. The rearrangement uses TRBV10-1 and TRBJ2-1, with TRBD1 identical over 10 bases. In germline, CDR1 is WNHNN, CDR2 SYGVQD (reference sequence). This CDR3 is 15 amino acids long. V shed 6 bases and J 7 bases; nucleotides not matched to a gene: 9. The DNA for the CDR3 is TGCGCCAGCAGCCAGGACAGGGGGGTTTTGAATGAGCAGTTCTTC. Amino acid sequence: CASSQDRGVLNEQFF.

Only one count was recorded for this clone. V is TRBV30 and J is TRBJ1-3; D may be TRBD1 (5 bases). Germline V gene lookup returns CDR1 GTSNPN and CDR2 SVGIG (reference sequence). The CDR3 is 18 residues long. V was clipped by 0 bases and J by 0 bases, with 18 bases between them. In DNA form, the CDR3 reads TGTGCCTGGAGTGTTTTCGGGTGGGGCTTATCCTCTGGAAACACCATATATTTT. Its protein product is CAWSVFGWGLSSGNTIYF.

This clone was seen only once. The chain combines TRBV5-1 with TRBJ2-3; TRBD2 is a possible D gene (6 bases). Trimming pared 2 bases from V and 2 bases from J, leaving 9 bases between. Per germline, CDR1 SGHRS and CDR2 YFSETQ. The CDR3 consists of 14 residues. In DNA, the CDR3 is TGCGCCAGCAGCTTCGGGACTTACACAGATACGCAGTATTTT. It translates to CASSFGTYTDTQYF.